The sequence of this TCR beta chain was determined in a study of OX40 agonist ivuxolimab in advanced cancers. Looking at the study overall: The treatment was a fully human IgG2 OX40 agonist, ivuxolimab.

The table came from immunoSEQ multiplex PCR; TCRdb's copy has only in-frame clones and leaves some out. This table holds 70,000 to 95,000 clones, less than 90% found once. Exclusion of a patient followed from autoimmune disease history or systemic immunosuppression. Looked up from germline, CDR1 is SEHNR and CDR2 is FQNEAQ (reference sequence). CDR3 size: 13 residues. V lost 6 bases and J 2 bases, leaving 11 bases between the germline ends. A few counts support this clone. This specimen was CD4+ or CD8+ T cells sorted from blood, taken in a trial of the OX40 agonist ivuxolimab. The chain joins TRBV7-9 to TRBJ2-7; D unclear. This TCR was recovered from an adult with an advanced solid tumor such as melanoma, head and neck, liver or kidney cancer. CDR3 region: CASSPTETYEQYF. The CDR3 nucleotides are TGTGCCAGCAGTCCAACAGAGACCTACGAGCAGTACTTC.